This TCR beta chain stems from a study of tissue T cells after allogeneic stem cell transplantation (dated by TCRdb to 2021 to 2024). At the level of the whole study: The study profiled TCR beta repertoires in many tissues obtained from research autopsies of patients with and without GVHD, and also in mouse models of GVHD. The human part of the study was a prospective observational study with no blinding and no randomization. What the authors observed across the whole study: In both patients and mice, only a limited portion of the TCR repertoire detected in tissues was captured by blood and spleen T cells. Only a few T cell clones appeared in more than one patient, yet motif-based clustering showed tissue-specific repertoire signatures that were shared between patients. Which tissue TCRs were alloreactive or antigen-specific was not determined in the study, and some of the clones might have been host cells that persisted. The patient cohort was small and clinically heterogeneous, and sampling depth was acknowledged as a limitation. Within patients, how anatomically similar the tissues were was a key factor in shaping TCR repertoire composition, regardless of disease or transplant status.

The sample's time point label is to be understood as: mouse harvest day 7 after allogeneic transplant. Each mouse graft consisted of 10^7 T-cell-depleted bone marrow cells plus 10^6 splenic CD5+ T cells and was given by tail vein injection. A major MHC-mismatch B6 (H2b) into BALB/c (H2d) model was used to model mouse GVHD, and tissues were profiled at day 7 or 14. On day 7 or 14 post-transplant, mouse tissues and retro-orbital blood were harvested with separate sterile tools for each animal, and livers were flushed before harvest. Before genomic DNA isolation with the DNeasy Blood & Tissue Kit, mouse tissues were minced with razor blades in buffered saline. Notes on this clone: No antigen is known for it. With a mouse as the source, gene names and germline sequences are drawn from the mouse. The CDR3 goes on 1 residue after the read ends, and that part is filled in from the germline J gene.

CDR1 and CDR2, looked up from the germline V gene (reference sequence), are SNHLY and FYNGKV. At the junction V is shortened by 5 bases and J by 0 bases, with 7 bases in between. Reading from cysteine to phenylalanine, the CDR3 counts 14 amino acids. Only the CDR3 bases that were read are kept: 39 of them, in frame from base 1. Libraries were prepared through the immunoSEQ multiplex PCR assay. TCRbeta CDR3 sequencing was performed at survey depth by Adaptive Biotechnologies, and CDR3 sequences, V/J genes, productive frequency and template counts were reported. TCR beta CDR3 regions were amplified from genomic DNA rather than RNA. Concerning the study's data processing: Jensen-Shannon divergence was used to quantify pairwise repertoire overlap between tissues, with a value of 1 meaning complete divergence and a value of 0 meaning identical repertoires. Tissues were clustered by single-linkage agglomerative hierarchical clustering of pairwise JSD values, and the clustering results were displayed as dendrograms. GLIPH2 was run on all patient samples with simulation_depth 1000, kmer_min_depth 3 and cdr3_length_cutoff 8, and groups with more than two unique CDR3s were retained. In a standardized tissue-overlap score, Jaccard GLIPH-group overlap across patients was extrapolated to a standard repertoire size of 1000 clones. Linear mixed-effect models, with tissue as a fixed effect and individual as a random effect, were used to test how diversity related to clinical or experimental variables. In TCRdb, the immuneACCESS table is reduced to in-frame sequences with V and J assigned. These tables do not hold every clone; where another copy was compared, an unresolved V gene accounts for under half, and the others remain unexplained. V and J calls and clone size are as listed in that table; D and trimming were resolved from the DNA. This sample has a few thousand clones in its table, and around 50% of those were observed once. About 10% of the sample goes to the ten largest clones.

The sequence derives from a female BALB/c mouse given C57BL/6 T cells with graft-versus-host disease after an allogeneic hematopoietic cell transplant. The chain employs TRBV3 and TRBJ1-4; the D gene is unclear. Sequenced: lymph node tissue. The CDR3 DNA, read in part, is TGTGCCAGCAGCCGGGCCATTTCCAACGAAAGATTATTT. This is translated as CASSRAISNERLF. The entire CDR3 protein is CASSRAISNERLFF.